Sequencing of this T cell receptor beta chain was carried out in a study of blood T cells in healthy people across ages. Then a second PCR, running roughly 7 to 12 cycles, was carried out with a sample-barcoded 5' primer and a J-beta primer mix. Each cDNA molecule received a tag from a template-switch adaptor that had 12 random nucleotides. TCRdb itself ran the 5' RACE reads through MiXCR, one entry per CDR3 protein. The sample lists about 580,000 distinct CDR3 sequences, around 48% occurring once. Germline V gene data show CDR1 as MNHNY and CDR2 as SVGAGI (reference sequence). This CDR3 has 15 residues.

The TCR originated in a man aged 80 or over in good health. This chain joins TRBV6-6 and TRBJ2-7; 7 nucleotides match TRBD1. TRBJ2-5 matches the DNA end more closely, so the J call is doubtful. Material for sequencing was blood. The CDR3 is CASIITGARGETQYF. The CDR3, as DNA: TGTGCCAGCATCATTACAGGGGCCCGGGGAGAGACCCAGTACTTC.